This T cell receptor beta chain appears in the sequencing data of a study of cytomegalovirus exposure and HLA in healthy donors. Study-wide results and limits: In presence/absence analyses, roughly uniform sequencing depth across donors was assumed. A missense DCLRE1C variant was associated with V- and J-gene trimming of TCR beta chains in a later analysis, and an independent cohort replicated the association.

Primers included in the PCR were 60 Vbeta and 13 Jbeta primers. As processed by the authors: In a later analysis, some 11 million of some 80 million unique beta chains occurred in at least two donors. The data were produced by immunoSEQ multiplex PCR, yet TCRdb's version contains in-frame clones alone and is incomplete. V, J and clone size were drawn from that table, and D and trimming were deduced from the DNA. Of roughly 100,000 clones listed, about 79% are singletons. The CDR3 length is 14 residues. CDR1 and CDR2 from the germline V gene are SGHRS and YFSETQ. J gave up 5 bases and V 4 bases, and 7 bases lay outside the gene matches. With respect to this clone: Its target is unknown.

The gene calls are TRBV5-1 and TRBJ1-1; TRBD1 aligns across 8 bases. Sequencing was done on a sample of PBMCs. The TCR comes from a man aged 45-65 years in good health and CMV-seropositive. The CDR3 coding sequence is TGCGCCAGCAGCAGCTCCAGGGGGCAAACTGAAGCTTTCTTT. Translation: CASSSSRGQTEAFF.